One and the same sample provided the 22 T cell receptor beta chains below, sequenced in a study of cytomegalovirus exposure and HLA in healthy donors. The PCR contained 60 Vbeta and 13 Jbeta primers. Assay: immunoSEQ multiplex PCR; the TCRdb copy retains only in-frame clones and omits some. The table includes more than 150,000 clones, roughly 77% detected once. The sample comprised PBMCs. The receptors were gathered from a woman in her forties or fifties in good health and CMV-seropositive.

The V and J genes are TRBV2 and TRBJ2-5, with TRBD2 as a possible D gene (5 bases). The J call may be incorrect, as the DNA end agrees better with TRBJ2-7. This CDR3 has 12 amino acids. Germline CDR1 and CDR2: SNHLY and FYNNEI. Written as DNA, the CDR3 is TGTGCCAGCAGAGCACTAGGGTACGAGCAGTACTTC. Translating it yields CASRALGYEQYF.

This clone has just a few counts. The rearrangement joins TRBV2 to TRBJ2-2; no reliable D call. V lost 5 bases and J lost 6, with 13 bases in between. The CDR3 has 14 amino acids. Germline CDR1 SNHLY, CDR2 FYNNEI. CDR3 sequence: CASSPYFRSGELFF. The DNA of the CDR3 is TGTGCCAGCAGTCCATACTTCCGGTCCGGGGAGCTGTTTTTT.

V is TRBV7-9 and J is TRBJ2-7; D possibly corresponds to TRBD2 (7 bases). With 2 bases removed from V and 5 bases from J, the gap between germline ends came to 16 bases. The CDR3 is made up of 15 amino acids. CDR1 and CDR2 (germline): SEHNR, FQNEAQ (reference sequence). CDR3 nucleotide sequence: TGTGCCAGCAGCTTATATAGGGGGGGAATCGACGAGCAGTACTTC. Protein sequence: CASSLYRGGIDEQYF.

The chain is built from TRBV7-2 and TRBJ1-2; possible D gene TRBD1, 6 bases. Trimming stripped 5 bases from V and 4 bases from J, with 20 bases between. The CDR3 runs to 16 residues. Germline V CDR1 and CDR2: SGHTA, FQGNSA. DNA of the CDR3: TGTGCCAGCAGCATCAGTCCCGGGACACGTTCCTATGGCTACACCTTC. As protein: CASSISPGTRSYGYTF. Full variable domain (remainder filled in from reference TRBV7-2 and TRBJ1-2): GAGVSQSPSNKVTEKGKDVELRCDPISGHTALYWYRQSLGQGLEFLIYFQGNSAPDKSGLPSDRFSAERTGGSVSTLTIQRTQQEDSAVYLCASSISPGTRSYGYTFGSGTRLTVV.

About this clone: Relative to the germline gene, one junction end is altered; a read error may explain this. The chain has TRBV27 and TRBJ2-7; maybe TRBD2 (6 bases). Germline V gene data show CDR1 as MNHEY and CDR2 as SMNVEV (reference sequence). The length of the CDR3 is 13 residues. The CDR3 region has the DNA TGTACCAGCAGTTGGCGGGGTAACCACGAGCAGTACTTC. This translates into CTSSWRGNHEQYF.

This clone was observed a single time. The chain has TRBV19 and TRBJ1-1; 10 bases match TRBD1. With V trimmed by 3 bases and J by 1 base, 2 bases remained unmatched. This CDR3 has 15 amino acids. CDR1 is LNHDA, CDR2 SQIVND, per germline (reference sequence). The CDR3: CASSMTGGANTEAFF. DNA for the CDR3: TGTGCCAGTAGTATGACAGGGGGCGCGAACACTGAAGCTTTCTTT. Complete variable domain (other parts from reference TRBV19 and TRBJ1-1): DGGITQSPKYLFRKEGQNVTLSCEQNLNHDAMYWYRQDPGQGLRLIYYSQIVNDFQKGDIAEGYSVSREKKESFPLTVTSAQKNPTAFYLCASSMTGGANTEAFFGQGTRLTVV.

The genes are TRBV7-2 and TRBJ2-5, with TRBD2 matching over 8 bases. This CDR3 contains 16 residues. V lost 1 base to trimming and J lost 5 bases; unmatched junction nucleotides: 9. The germline V gene has CDR1 SGHTA and CDR2 FQGNSA. The CDR3 sequence is CASSLDPAGAPETQYF. DNA for the CDR3: TGTGCCAGCAGCTTAGATCCAGCGGGAGCTCCTGAGACCCAGTACTTC.

V and J are TRBV5-1 and TRBJ2-3; 10 nucleotides line up with TRBD1. This CDR3 is built from 15 residues. From germline, CDR1 is SGHRS and CDR2 YFSETQ. The V segment lost 9 bases and the J segment 2 bases; nucleotides outside the gene matches: 9. CDR3 nucleotide sequence: TGCGCCACCACAGCCGGGACAGGGGTCACAGATACGCAGTATTTT. Translated: CATTAGTGVTDTQYF.

J is TRBJ1-6 and V is TRBV2; D is uncertain. Germline V gives CDR1 SNHLY, CDR2 FYNNEI. The ends were cut back, 2 bases at V and 0 bases at J, with 2 bases in the middle. The length of the CDR3 is 14 residues. This CDR3 reads CASSERSYNSPLHF. In DNA, the CDR3 is TGTGCCAGCAGTGAACGCTCCTATAATTCACCCCTCCACTTT.

The chain employs TRBV4-1 and TRBJ2-5, with TRBD1 matching over 7 bases. V was pared by 4 bases and J by 5 bases, with 10 bases of the junction left unmatched. CDR3 size: 15 residues. CDR1 is MGHRA and CDR2 is YSYEKL in the germline V gene. CDR3 sequence: CASSPSTGTWETQYF. CDR3 nucleotides: TGCGCCAGCAGCCCATCGACAGGGACGTGGGAGACCCAGTACTTC.

This clone was recorded once. V is TRBV5-6 and J is TRBJ2-3; no clear D gene. This CDR3 comprises 11 residues. The V gene's germline CDR1 is SGHDT and CDR2 YYEEEE. V lost 4 bases and J 4 bases, leaving 4 bases between the germline ends. The CDR3 region is CASSLSDTQYF. In nucleotides, the CDR3 is TGTGCCAGCAGCCTATCAGATACGCAGTATTTT.

The CDR3 DNA reads as TGCGCCAGCAGCCCCGGGACAGGGTATCCCTATGGCTACACCTTC. Protein product: CASSPGTGYPYGYTF. V and J are TRBV4-1 and TRBJ1-2; the match to TRBD1 covers 9 bases. The CDR3 covers 15 residues. Trimming took 4 bases from V and 4 from J; bases not matched to a gene: 7. In germline, CDR1 is MGHRA, CDR2 YSYEKL.

A few counts support this clone. The chain employs TRBV20-1 and TRBJ1-2, with D uncertain. The CDR3 runs to 11 residues. From germline, CDR1 is DFQATT and CDR2 SNEGSKA (reference sequence). V was pared by 6 bases and J by 8 bases, with 13 bases between. The CDR3, as DNA: TGCAGTGCCAACACCCCCCGAGGCTACACCTTC. Translated: CSANTPRGYTF.

The chain links TRBV7-2 to TRBJ2-5; D is ambiguous. V dropped 6 bases and J dropped 3 bases, with 5 bases sitting between them. This CDR3 region has 11 residues. Germline CDR1 reads SGHTA; CDR2 reads FQGNSA. The CDR3 bases are TGTGCCAGCAGTTACAAAGAGACCCAGTACTTC. It yields the protein CASSYKETQYF.

Note on this clone: One junction end disagrees with the germline gene, perhaps due to a read error. This chain links TRBV19 with TRBJ2-5; a possible D gene is TRBD2 (6 bases). Germline V gene lookup returns CDR1 LNHDA and CDR2 SQIVND (reference sequence). CDR3 size: 12 residues. The CDR3 spells CATKGGQGTQYF. The CDR3 DNA is TGTGCCACTAAGGGAGGTCAAGGGACCCAGTACTTC.

This clone was seen once. The chain combines TRBV4-1 with TRBJ1-2; unclear D gene. The V end was cut by 2 bases, the J end by 2 bases, with 15 bases between. The CDR3 is 16 amino acids. The germline CDR1 and CDR2 sequences are MGHRA and YSYEKL. CDR3 DNA sequence: TGCGCCAGCAGCCAAAGAGACTCTCTCAACAACTATGGCTACACCTTC. It specifies CASSQRDSLNNYGYTF.

The V gene is TRBV5-6, the J gene TRBJ1-1; tentative D call: TRBD1 (5 bases). V was trimmed by 6 bases and J by 5 bases, leaving 20 bases between them. The CDR3 totals 15 residues. The V gene's germline CDR1 is SGHDT and CDR2 YYEEEE. The CDR3 nucleotides read TGTGCCAGCACCTCTACGGGAGGGGCCGGTACTGAAGCTTTCTTT. Translated, it gives CASTSTGGAGTEAFF.

The gene calls are TRBV7-3 and TRBJ2-2; D gene ambiguous. The germline gives CDR1 SGHTA, CDR2 FQGTGA. V dropped 3 bases and J dropped 0 bases, with 5 bases sitting between them. CDR3 size: 14 residues. CDR3 in amino acids: CASSFTANTGELFF. CDR3 DNA: TGTGCCAGCAGCTTTACTGCGAACACCGGGGAGCTGTTTTTT.

The chain employs TRBV4-3 and TRBJ1-2; 8 nucleotides match TRBD1. CDR3 length equals 15 residues. With V trimmed by 1 base and J by 5 bases, 6 bases remained unmatched. From germline, CDR1 is LGHNA and CDR2 YSLEER. DNA of the CDR3: TGCGCCAGCAGCCAAGGGGTGACAGGGGTTTATGGCTACACCTTC. Residues: CASSQGVTGVYGYTF.

J is TRBJ1-2 and V is TRBV6-5; D is possibly TRBD1 (5 bases). Per the germline V gene, CDR1 is MNHEY and CDR2 is SVGAGI. V dropped 4 bases and J dropped 8 bases, with 14 bases sitting between them. This CDR3 contains 13 residues. The CDR3 here is CASSSFGHLGYTF. CDR3 bases: TGTGCCAGCAGTTCATTCGGACACCTCGGCTACACCTTC.

The J gene is TRBJ1-1, the V gene TRBV5-4, with TRBD1 identical over 9 bases. The CDR3 length is 16 residues. Germline lookup yields CDR1 SGHNT and CDR2 YYREEE (reference sequence). Trimming removed 3 bases from V and 1 base from J; junction bases left unmatched: 7. The CDR3 DNA reads TGTGCCAGCAGCTCCGGGACAGGGCTGGGGAACACTGAAGCTTTCTTT. It is translated as CASSSGTGLGNTEAFF.

This chain joins TRBV19 and TRBJ1-5; TRBD1 aligns across 10 bases. The CDR3 loop spans 16 amino acids. The germline gives CDR1 LNHDA, CDR2 SQIVND (reference sequence). J was trimmed by 6 bases and V by 4 bases; bases with no gene match: 9. The CDR3, as DNA: TGTGCCAGTAGTAAGGGGGACAGGGGATTTGGTCAGCCCCAGCATTTT. Translated: CASSKGDRGFGQPQHF.